Below are 10 T cell receptor beta chains sequenced from a single sample in a study of T-cell reconstitution after alpha-beta-depleted transplantation in children (dated by TCRdb to between 2015 and 2016). The method behind the library was PCR. Sequenced using an Illumina HiSeq 2500. TCR library preparation used molecular barcoding, with unique molecular identifiers applied to normalize quantification of the TCRbeta repertoire. TCRdb reran the public reads through fastp at Q25 and MiXCR, keeping productive beta chains. Every distinct CDR3 protein forms one entry, paired with its most common genes and DNA. Across this sample there are about 900,000 distinct CDR3 sequences, with roughly 29% seen only once. The ten largest clones represent over 25% of the sample. The treatment or condition label for this specimen denotes: allogeneic hematopoietic cell transplantation with graft depleted of TCRalphabeta T cells and CD19 B cells.

This sample comprised PBMCs, mostly from graft donor cells, obtained 360 days after TCRalphabeta/CD19-depleted stem cell transplant. These receptors were obtained from a boy less than two years old who had a stem cell transplant for SCID, so the T cells may come from the graft donor.

This chain joins TRBV5-1 and TRBJ2-6, with TRBD1 as a possible D gene (6 bases). Looked up from germline, CDR1 is SGHRS and CDR2 is YFSETQ. V was cut by 5 bases and J by 2 bases, with 20 bases left in between. The CDR3 consists of 18 residues. Written as DNA, the CDR3 is TGCGCCAGCAGGACAAGGTGGACAGAGCTAACTGGGGCCAACGTCCTGACTTTC. As protein: CASRTRWTELTGANVLTF.

This clonotype was observed a few times. This chain links TRBV4-1 with TRBJ1-5; 7 bases match TRBD1. The CDR3 has 15 amino acids. Unmatched junction bases numbered 11, after V lost 4 bases and J lost 8 bases. CDR1 is MGHRA and CDR2 is YSYEKL in the germline V gene. In DNA, the CDR3 is TGCGCCAGCAGCCCCCAATACAGGGGTTGGGAGCCCCAGCATTTT. It encodes CASSPQYRGWEPQHF.

The V call is TRBV15, the J call TRBJ2-1, with D uncertain. Per the germline V gene, CDR1 is LNHNV and CDR2 is YYDKDF (reference sequence). The V end was cut by 2 bases, the J end by 6 bases, with 14 bases between. CDR3 length equals 15 residues. As DNA, the CDR3 is TGTGCCACCAGCAGAACCTTTACTAATCTCAATGAGCAGTTCTTC. Translation gives CATSRTFTNLNEQFF.

The V and J genes are TRBV2 and TRBJ2-1, with TRBD2 matching 7 bases. The germline gives CDR1 SNHLY, CDR2 FYNNEI. This CDR3 is 11 amino acids long. V dropped 11 bases and J dropped 5; count of bases not matched to a gene: 3. The CDR3 nucleotides are TGTGCCTGGACTAGAAACAATGAGCAGTTCTTC. The encoded protein is CAWTRNNEQFF.

There are a few counts of this clonotype. This rearrangement joins TRBV11-2 to TRBJ2-3; maybe TRBD2 (7 bases). The CDR3 is 16 amino acids. Germline lookup yields CDR1 SGHAT and CDR2 FQNNGV. V dropped 5 bases and J dropped 2 bases, with 17 bases sitting between them. The CDR3 nucleotides read TGTGCCAGCAGCCCCTGGACCGGGGGGCCCACAGATACGCAGTATTTT. Its translation: CASSPWTGGPTDTQYF.

The chain is built from TRBV12-3 or TRBV12-4 and TRBJ2-2; 8 bases are a match to TRBD1. This CDR3 comprises 16 residues. V gave up 2 bases and J gave up 4 bases; unmatched junction bases: 6. The DNA of the CDR3 is TGTGCCAGCAGTTTACAGGGGGCTCTCGGCACCGGGGAGCTGTTTTTT. Protein sequence: CASSLQGALGTGELFF.

J is TRBJ1-2 and V is TRBV29-1; D is unresolved. The V gene lost 3 bases and the J gene lost 12 bases, with 14 bases spanning the gap. Germline loops: CDR1 SQVTM, CDR2 ANQGSEA. The CDR3 is 11 residues long. CDR3 residues: CSVDGGSSNTF. The DNA of the CDR3 is TGCAGCGTTGACGGCGGCAGCTCCAACACCTTC. Variable domain in full (rest from reference TRBV29-1 and TRBJ1-2): SAVISQKPSRDICQRGTSLTIQCQVDSQVTMMFWYRQQPGQSLTLIATANQGSEATYESGFVIDKFPISRPNLTFSTLTVSNMSPEDSSIYLCSVDGGSSNTFGSGTRLTVV.

This clonotype has more than one count but fewer than ten. The V gene is TRBV5-1, the J gene TRBJ2-2; D might be TRBD2 (5 bases). From germline, CDR1 is SGHRS and CDR2 YFSETQ. This CDR3 is built from 16 residues. V was pared by 2 bases and J by 0 bases, with 11 bases between. The CDR3 bases are TGCGCCAGCAGCTTTCTGACGGAGGCGAACACCGGGGAGCTGTTTTTT. It is translated as CASSFLTEANTGELFF.

This clonotype showed up just a few times. The chain employs TRBV7-9 and TRBJ2-2; 9 bases fit TRBD2. CDR1 and CDR2 from the germline V gene are SEHNR and FQNEAQ (reference sequence). Trimming took 5 bases from V and 6 from J; bases not matched to a gene: 13. CDR3 length: 17 amino acids. DNA of the CDR3: TGTGCCAGCAGCCCCCATAGCGGGGGAGTCGGGGCCGGGGAGCTGTTTTTT. This codes for CASSPHSGGVGAGELFF.

V usage is TRBV7-2 and J usage is TRBJ2-3; 12 bases line up with TRBD2. J lost 5 bases, V lost 6 bases, and 6 bases had no gene match. The germline V gene encodes CDR1 SGHTA and CDR2 FQGNSA. This CDR3 is 15 amino acids long. The CDR3 DNA follows: TGTGCCAGCAGACCTAGCGGGGGGGCGGTAGATACGCAGTATTTT. It translates to CASRPSGGAVDTQYF.